A selection of T cell receptor beta chains follows, all from one sample in a study of CD8 T cells in ankylosing spondylitis. TCRdb re-called the 5' RACE reads through MiXCR, storing one row per CDR3 protein. Of about 350,000 distinct CDR3 sequences listed, 20% to 25% were seen once; the top ten hold around 12%. The sample taken for sequencing was blood, either unsorted or a sorted T cell fraction (not recorded which). The receptors come from a male donor with ankylosing spondylitis or in good health (not recorded which). Each CDR3 is given with its conserved first and last residue. D genes are given only for firm matches. Not every row has a clone size; where given, it reads once, few, many or a size class.

NA,TRBV5-1,TRBJ2-6,NA,CASSTFSGANVLTF,TGCGCCAGCAGCACCTTCTCTGGGGCCAACGTCCTGACTTTC
NA,TRBV21-1,TRBJ1-1,NA,CASSKAVMANTEAFF,TGTGCCAGCAGCAAAGCGGTAATGGCCAACACTGAAGCTTTCTTT
NA,TRBV29-1,TRBJ2-7,NA,CSVESFGEQYF,TGCAGCGTTGAATCCTTCGGCGAGCAGTACTTC
NA,TRBV5-4,TRBJ1-3,TRBD1,CASSKTGVGNTIYF,TGTGCCAGCAGCAAAACAGGGGTCGGAAACACCATATATTTT
few,TRBV5-6,TRBJ2-1,NA,CASSRRGVSDEQFF,TGTGCCAGCAGCCGTAGGGGCGTCAGTGATGAGCAGTTCTTC
NA,TRBV29-1,TRBJ2-7,NA,CSVTGTRTSYEQYF,TGCAGCGTCACCGGGACAAGGACATCCTACGAGCAGTACTTC
NA,TRBV5-1,TRBJ2-3,NA,CASSLGAVPSTDTQYF,TGCGCCAGCAGCTTGGGGGCCGTCCCTAGCACAGATACGCAGTATTTT
NA,TRBV7-9,TRBJ2-1,NA,CASSTPAAQYNEQFF,TGTGCCAGCAGCACTCCAGCGGCGCAATACAATGAGCAGTTCTTC
few,TRBV24-1,TRBJ2-3,TRBD2,CATSGPFGGGLGDTQYF,TGTGCCACCAGTGGCCCCTTCGGCGGGGGGTTAGGGGATACGCAGTATTTT
NA,TRBV5-5,TRBJ2-3,TRBD2,CASSFGTSGSTDTQYF,TGTGCCAGCAGCTTTGGGACTAGCGGGTCCACAGATACGCAGTATTTT
many,TRBV25-1,TRBJ1-6,NA,CASGDYNSPLHF,TGTGCCAGCGGGGACTATAATTCACCCCTCCACTTT
few,TRBV7-7,TRBJ2-1,TRBD1,CASSPVGQGTYNEQFF,TGTGCCAGCAGCCCAGTCGGACAGGGGACCTACAATGAGCAGTTCTTC
NA,TRBV7-6,TRBJ2-1,TRBD2,CASSSGTSGGNEQFF,TGTGCCAGCAGCTCCGGGACTAGCGGGGGCAATGAGCAGTTCTTC
NA,TRBV6-6,TRBJ2-4,TRBD1,CASSKGQGNIQYF,TGTGCCAGCAGCAAAGGACAGGGGAACATTCAGTACTTC
NA,TRBV11-2,TRBJ2-1,NA,CASSFGGYYNEQFF,TGTGCCAGCAGCTTTGGGGGGTACTACAATGAGCAGTTCTTC
NA,TRBV5-1,TRBJ1-1,NA,CASSSFLNTEAFF,TGCGCCAGCAGCTCGTTTCTGAACACTGAAGCTTTCTTT
NA,TRBV4-1,TRBJ2-7,TRBD2,CASSHAGTSLVHEQYF,TGCGCCAGCAGCCATGCCGGGACTAGCTTGGTCCACGAGCAGTACTTC
NA,TRBV11-2,TRBJ2-1,NA,CASSPPPAGYNEQFF,TGTGCCAGCAGCCCCCCCCCGGCAGGGTACAATGAGCAGTTCTTC
NA,TRBV5-1,TRBJ2-2,NA,CASSLKPANTGELFF,TGCGCCAGCAGCTTGAAGCCAGCGAACACCGGGGAGCTGTTTTTT
few,TRBV6-1,TRBJ2-5,TRBD1,CASTQGTGFTETQYF,TGTGCCAGCACCCAAGGGACAGGGTTCACAGAGACCCAGTACTTC
NA,TRBV3-1,TRBJ2-7,NA,CASSQVGAHEQYF,TGTGCCAGCAGCCAAGTTGGAGCCCACGAGCAGTACTTC
few,TRBV4-2,TRBJ1-6,NA,CASRSDTQGSISYNSPLHF,TGTGCCAGCAGATCCGACACGCAAGGTTCTATCTCCTATAATTCACCCCTCCACTTT
few,TRBV12-3/TRBV12-4,TRBJ2-4,NA,CASKDPRLENIQYF,TGTGCCAGCAAGGACCCTCGTCTCGAAAACATTCAGTACTTC
few,TRBV4-2,TRBJ1-1,NA,CASSHPSDLMNTEAFF,TGTGCCAGCAGCCATCCTTCAGACCTCATGAACACTGAAGCTTTCTTT
once,TRBV20-1,TRBJ2-7,NA,CSASSIRDNSYEQYF,TGCAGTGCTAGCTCAATCCGGGACAACTCCTACGAGCAGTACTTC
NA,TRBV6-5,TRBJ1-2,NA,CASSYSWGDDYGYTF,TGTGCCAGCAGTTACTCATGGGGTGACGACTATGGCTACACCTTC
few,TRBV27,TRBJ2-1,TRBD2,CASRRLAGVNEQFF,TGTGCCAGCAGACGACTAGCGGGAGTCAATGAGCAGTTCTTC
few,TRBV6-5,TRBJ1-6,NA,CASSYSGGSNSPLHF,TGTGCCAGCAGTTACTCGGGGGGTAGTAATTCACCCCTCCACTTT
once,TRBV23-1,TRBJ2-7,NA,CASSQSSFRGAISPYEQYF,TGCGCCAGCAGTCAATCGAGTTTTCGGGGGGCGATCTCCCCCTACGAGCAGTACTTC
few,TRBV5-1,TRBJ2-1,NA,CASSLQSGGEGVYNEQFF,TGCGCCAGCAGCTTGCAAAGTGGAGGGGAAGGGGTGTACAATGAGCAGTTCTTC
many,TRBV4-2,TRBJ2-5,NA,CASSQVRTERGETQYF,TGTGCCAGCAGCCAAGTCCGAACCGAGAGGGGGGAGACCCAGTACTTC
many,TRBV12-3/TRBV12-4,TRBJ2-7,NA,CASSLGGIHEQYF,TGTGCCAGCAGTTTGGGGGGAATCCACGAGCAGTACTTC
NA,TRBV4-1,TRBJ2-1,NA,CASSPGPVSPYNEQFF,TGCGCCAGCAGCCCTGGCCCCGTTTCTCCCTACAATGAGCAGTTCTTC
few,TRBV9,TRBJ2-5,NA,CASSVVPTPPQETQYF,TGTGCCAGCAGCGTAGTCCCTACACCGCCTCAAGAGACCCAGTACTTC
few,TRBV11-2,TRBJ2-1,NA,CASGRPAPGMGEQFF,TGTGCCAGCGGTCGACCTGCGCCGGGAATGGGTGAGCAGTTCTTC
NA,TRBV7-9,TRBJ2-7,TRBD1,CATSGGQGSEQYF,TGTGCCACCTCCGGGGGACAGGGCTCCGAGCAGTACTTC
many,TRBV29-1,TRBJ2-2,NA,CSVRPDWNTGELFF,TGCAGCGTTCGCCCTGACTGGAACACCGGGGAGCTGTTTTTT
few,TRBV12-3/TRBV12-4,TRBJ2-3,NA,CASSQPDTQYF,TGTGCCAGCAGTCAACCAGATACGCAGTATTTT
NA,TRBV6-6,TRBJ2-2,NA,CASTSYTGELFF,TGTGCCAGTACCTCTTACACCGGGGAGCTGTTTTTT
few,TRBV29-1,TRBJ1-2,NA,CSGWGSDYGYTF,TGCAGCGGGTGGGGGTCGGACTATGGCTACACCTTC
few,TRBV7-3,TRBJ2-1,NA,CASRQGGYNEQFF,TGTGCCAGCAGGCAGGGTGGGTACAATGAGCAGTTCTTC
NA,TRBV20-1,TRBJ2-5,TRBD2,CCARAEEFTSGEYQETQYF,TGCTGTGCTAGAGCGGAGGAATTCACTAGCGGGGAGTACCAAGAGACCCAGTACTTC
NA,TRBV20-1,TRBJ2-4,NA,CSAREDGGGNIQYF,TGCAGTGCTAGAGAGGATGGGGGCGGAAACATTCAGTACTTC
NA,TRBV7-9,TRBJ2-5,NA,CASSLQTRSETQYF,TGTGCCAGCAGCCTACAGACACGGTCAGAGACCCAGTACTTC
NA,TRBV11-2,TRBJ1-5,NA,CASSPPTGPGQPQHF,TGTGCCAGCAGCCCACCCACAGGCCCGGGGCAGCCCCAGCATTTT
NA,TRBV29-1,TRBJ2-1,NA,CSVEDFRSSYNEQFF,TGCAGCGTTGAAGATTTCCGAAGCTCCTACAATGAGCAGTTCTTC
few,TRBV11-2,TRBJ2-5,NA,CASSLGGGIATPEETQYF,TGTGCCAGCAGCTTAGGAGGTGGTATTGCTACCCCGGAAGAGACCCAGTACTTC
few,TRBV4-2,TRBJ2-7,NA,CASSQEWDQTYEQYF,TGTGCCAGCAGCCAAGAGTGGGACCAGACGTACGAGCAGTACTTC
few,TRBV12-3/TRBV12-4,TRBJ2-3,NA,CASDSSEGDTQYF,TGTGCCAGCGATTCCAGCGAGGGGGATACGCAGTATTTT
NA,TRBV4-1,TRBJ2-3,TRBD2,CASSQRAGGTDTQYF,TGCGCCAGCAGCCAGCGAGCGGGGGGCACAGATACGCAGTATTTT
NA,TRBV7-4,TRBJ1-5,NA,CASSAFERLNQPQHF,TGTGCCAGCAGCGCATTTGAACGCCTCAATCAGCCCCAGCATTTT
NA,TRBV2,TRBJ2-5,TRBD2,CASSGLAGAETQYF,TGTGCCAGCAGTGGACTAGCGGGGGCAGAGACCCAGTACTTC
few,TRBV12-3/TRBV12-4,TRBJ1-2,NA,CASSSQLGPRYGYTF,TGTGCCAGCAGTTCCCAGTTAGGCCCCCGCTATGGCTACACCTTC